This T cell receptor beta chain was identified during a study of blood T cells in healthy people across ages (dated by TCRdb to between 2015 and 2017). Looking at the study overall: In model experiments, template switching captured about one uniquely barcoded TCR beta cDNA molecule for every two T cells. Donors were grouped into four age groups: young (average about 15 years), middle-aged (around 39), aged (62) and long-lived (around 80). Using the same blood draw, the study looked at two additional independent replicas of 1 million unique cDNA reads for two donors, one aged 18 to 30 and the other aged 80 or older. Age-related changes in TCR beta repertoire diversity were measured in the study by deep sequencing normalized with unique cDNA molecular identifiers. To avoid experimental bias, donors of different ages were distributed randomly across sequencing lanes.

Library generation was performed with 5' RACE. The run used an Illumina HiSeq 2500. A second PCR of 7 to 11 cycles was performed with a sample-barcoded 5' primer and a J-beta primer mix. Each TCR beta cDNA molecule received a unique molecular identifier from a template-switch 5' adaptor carrying 12 random nucleotides. Each sample yielded at least 3 million CDR3-containing paired-end reads. The Mint cDNA synthesis kit, primed by a TRBC-specific oligonucleotide, was used to synthesize first-strand cDNA from all RNA. Following uracil-DNA glycosylase treatment, a first 18-cycle PCR with universal primers M1SS and BC2_uni_R was performed on all cDNA. Concerning the study's data processing: Each sample was normalized by randomly selecting 1 million high-quality reads, each carrying a distinct molecular identifier. Instead of being binned into consensus sequences, reads that shared molecular identifiers were thrown out. MiTCR, run with a Q25 quality threshold and the strictest error-elimination algorithm, handled CDR3 identification, clonotype clustering and error correction. A nonparametric unseen species model with Euler transformation was used to estimate lower-bound total TCR beta diversity. Through fastp at Q25 and MiXCR, TCRdb rebuilt clones from the public reads, retaining in-frame beta chains. Each entry merges the rows of one CDR3 protein and shows their most common DNA and genes. For this entry, the V and J calls and clone size follow TCRdb and not the study's own pipeline. Counted in this sample were almost 1 million distinct CDR3 sequences; 51% of them appeared once. The ten largest make up about a fifth of the sample.

The donors were 40 or so Caucasian individuals from Russia, aged roughly 6 to 100 years, who were systemically healthy. Each donor gave 9 to 10 milliliters of peripheral blood, collected into EDTA-treated Vacutainer tubes. Ficoll-Paque density-gradient centrifugation was used to isolate PBMCs, with at least 6 million per sample. Trizol reagent was used to extract total RNA from the PBMCs, yielding at least 6 micrograms per sample. The percentages of naive CD45RAhigh/CD27high T cells were determined by flow cytometry on a PBMC aliquot from every donor. Concerning this clonotype: Its binding antigen is unknown. Qualities for individual bases were not recorded, and no much larger clone is one base off.

Findings and caveats that apply to the study as a whole: Conclusive comparison of naive and antigen-experienced compartments was prevented by the profiling of bulk unsorted PBMCs. The CMV infection status of donors was not known, potentially confounding age-related changes in expanded clonotypes. A strong correlation was found between observed TCR beta diversity and the percentage of naive T cells measured by flow cytometry. Estimates of total diversity based on one million sequenced T cells were considered lower bounds and underestimates. The long-lived group showed more naive CD4+ T cells, fewer expanded clones and increased TCR diversity than the aged group, suggesting age selection. Observed TCR beta diversity per million T cells fell roughly linearly with age, and a significant reduction was already apparent by age approximately 40.

The CDR3, from cysteine to phenylalanine, totals 17 residues. The read is trimmed to its CDR3 DNA, 51 bases read in frame from base 1. For this chain, trimming is 5 bases at the V end and 2 bases at the J end, and the number of junction bases without a gene match is 16. CDR1 and CDR2, per the germline V gene, are SQVTM and ANQGSEA. In this chain, TRBV29-1 is recombined with TRBJ1-2; TRBD1 fits 8 bases in the junction. This receptor was taken from a woman aged 55-70 years in good health. Source material: blood. The CDR3 region: CSVKAQGALHLNYGYTF. The base sequence is TGCAGCGTTAAAGCGCAGGGGGCACTACATCTAAACTATGGCTACACCTTC.